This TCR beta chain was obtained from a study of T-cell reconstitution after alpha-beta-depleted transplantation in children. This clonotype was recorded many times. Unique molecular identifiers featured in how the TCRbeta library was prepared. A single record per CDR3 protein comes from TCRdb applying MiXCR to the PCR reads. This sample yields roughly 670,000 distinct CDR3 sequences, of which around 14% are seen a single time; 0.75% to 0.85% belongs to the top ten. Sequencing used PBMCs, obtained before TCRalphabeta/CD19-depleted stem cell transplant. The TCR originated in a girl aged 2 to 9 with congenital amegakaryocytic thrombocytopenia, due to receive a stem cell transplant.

This CDR3 reads CSAPQGSNEKLFF. In DNA form, the CDR3 reads TGCAGTGCCCCTCAAGGGTCTAATGAAAAACTGTTTTTT. J is TRBJ1-4 and V is TRBV20-1; D uncertain. V lost 6 bases and J 3 bases, leaving 11 bases between the germline ends. There are 13 residues in the CDR3. Germline CDR1 and CDR2: DFQATT and SNEGSKA (reference sequence).